Sequencing of this T cell receptor beta chain was carried out in a study of shared clonotypes between healthy human individuals. About the research overall: The study used three CD4 naive, three CD4 memory, two CD8 naive and one CD8 memory plate per donor. Study-wide points: Incompleteness in sorted-subset sequencing, despite large depth, was shown by rarefaction.

Deep-level assay runs were performed. The method was immunoSEQ multiplex PCR; TCRdb's version includes in-frame clones alone and lacks a portion of them. This table holds more than 550,000 clones, less than 95% found once. Note on this clone: Antigen unknown.

Germline loops: CDR1 SGHKS, CDR2 YYEKEE (reference sequence). This CDR3 is 14 amino acids long. Trimming shortened V by 4 bases and J by 4 bases, and 14 bases separated the two germline ends. The origin of this receptor is a young man in good health. Some clones in this sample may be carry-over from other donors' samples. The chain links TRBV5-5 to TRBJ1-1; D gene unclear. Sequencing used memory CD8+ T cells from PBMCs. Regarding subset: CD45RO+ cells pooled with CCR7-negative TemRA cells. The CDR3 is CASSPSQIGTEAFF. In nucleotides, the CDR3 is TGTGCCAGCAGCCCCTCCCAGATCGGCACTGAAGCTTTCTTT.